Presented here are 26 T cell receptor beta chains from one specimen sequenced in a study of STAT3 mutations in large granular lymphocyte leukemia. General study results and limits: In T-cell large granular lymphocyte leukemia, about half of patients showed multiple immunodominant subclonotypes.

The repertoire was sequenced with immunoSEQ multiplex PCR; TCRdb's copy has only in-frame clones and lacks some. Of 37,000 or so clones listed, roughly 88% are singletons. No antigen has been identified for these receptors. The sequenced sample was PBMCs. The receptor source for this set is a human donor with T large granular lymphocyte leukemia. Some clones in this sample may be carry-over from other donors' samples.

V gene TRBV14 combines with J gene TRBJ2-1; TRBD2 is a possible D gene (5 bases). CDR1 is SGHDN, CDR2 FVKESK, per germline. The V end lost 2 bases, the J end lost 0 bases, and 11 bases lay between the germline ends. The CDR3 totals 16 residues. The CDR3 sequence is CASSQFPGSSYNEQFF. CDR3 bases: TGTGCCAGCAGCCAATTCCCGGGGAGCTCCTACAATGAGCAGTTCTTC.

CDR3 in amino acids: CAIRDSRAYEQYF. The CDR3, as DNA: TGTGCCATCAGGGACAGTAGAGCCTACGAGCAGTACTTC. The chain combines TRBV10-3 with TRBJ2-7; tentative D call: TRBD1 (6 bases). CDR1 and CDR2 from the germline V gene are ENHRY and SYGVKD. The CDR3 consists of 13 residues. V lost 6 bases and J lost 2, with 11 bases in between.

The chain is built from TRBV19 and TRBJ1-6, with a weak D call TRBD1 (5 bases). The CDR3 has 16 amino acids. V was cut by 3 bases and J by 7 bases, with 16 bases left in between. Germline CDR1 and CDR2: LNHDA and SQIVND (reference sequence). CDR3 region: CASSIISAGQNSPLHF. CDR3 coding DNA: TGTGCCAGTAGTATTATTTCCGCAGGGCAAAATTCACCCCTCCACTTT.

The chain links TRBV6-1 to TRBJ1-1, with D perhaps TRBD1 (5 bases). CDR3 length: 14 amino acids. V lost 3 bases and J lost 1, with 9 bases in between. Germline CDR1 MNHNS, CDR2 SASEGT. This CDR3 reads CASSDKTENTEAFF. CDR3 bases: TGTGCCAGCAGTGATAAGACAGAGAACACTGAAGCTTTCTTT.

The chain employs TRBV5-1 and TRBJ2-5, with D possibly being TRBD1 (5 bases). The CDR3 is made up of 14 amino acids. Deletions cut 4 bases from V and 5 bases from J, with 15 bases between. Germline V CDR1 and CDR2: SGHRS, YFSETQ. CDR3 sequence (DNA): TGCGCCAGCAGCCCGGAAGGGGCTTGGGAGACCCAGTACTTC. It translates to CASSPEGAWETQYF.

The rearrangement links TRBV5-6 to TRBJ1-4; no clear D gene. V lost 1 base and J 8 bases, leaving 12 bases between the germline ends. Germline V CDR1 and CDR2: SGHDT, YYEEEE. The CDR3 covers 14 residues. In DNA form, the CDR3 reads TGTGCCAGCAGCTTGTTCGGGAGTGGGGAAAAACTGTTTTTT. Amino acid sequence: CASSLFGSGEKLFF.

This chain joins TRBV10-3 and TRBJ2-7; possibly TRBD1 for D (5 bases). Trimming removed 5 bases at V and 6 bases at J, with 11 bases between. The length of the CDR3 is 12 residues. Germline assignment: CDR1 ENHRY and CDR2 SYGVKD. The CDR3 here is CAISSTQGEQYV. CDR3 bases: TGTGCCATCAGTTCAACGCAGGGCGAGCAGTACGTC.

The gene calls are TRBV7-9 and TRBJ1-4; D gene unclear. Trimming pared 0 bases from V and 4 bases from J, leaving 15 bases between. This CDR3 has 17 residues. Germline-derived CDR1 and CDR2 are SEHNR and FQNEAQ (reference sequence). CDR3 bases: TGTGCCAGCAGCTTAGCCGTGGGAGGCAATTTTAATGAAAAACTGTTTTTT. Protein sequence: CASSLAVGGNFNEKLFF.

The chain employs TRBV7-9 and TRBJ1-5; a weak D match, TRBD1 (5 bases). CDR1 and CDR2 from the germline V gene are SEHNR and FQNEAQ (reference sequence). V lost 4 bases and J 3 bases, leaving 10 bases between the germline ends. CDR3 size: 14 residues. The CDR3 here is CASSSQGTNQPQHF. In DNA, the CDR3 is TGTGCCAGCAGCTCCCAGGGCACCAATCAGCCCCAGCATTTT.

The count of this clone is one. This CDR3 reads CSAGSRNTEAFF. The CDR3 nucleotides are TGCAGCGCAGGATCTCGGAACACTGAAGCTTTCTTT. The J gene is TRBJ1-1, the V gene TRBV29-1; D is undetermined. Trimming stripped 7 bases from V and 1 base from J, with 10 bases between. The germline CDR1 and CDR2 sequences are SQVTM and ANQGSEA. This CDR3 spans 12 amino acids.

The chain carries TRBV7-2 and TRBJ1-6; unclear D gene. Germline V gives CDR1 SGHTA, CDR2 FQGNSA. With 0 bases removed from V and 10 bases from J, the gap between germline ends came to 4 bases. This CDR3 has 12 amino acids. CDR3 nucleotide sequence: TGTGCCAGCAGCTTAGCGCCCTCACCCCTCCACTTT. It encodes CASSLAPSPLHF.

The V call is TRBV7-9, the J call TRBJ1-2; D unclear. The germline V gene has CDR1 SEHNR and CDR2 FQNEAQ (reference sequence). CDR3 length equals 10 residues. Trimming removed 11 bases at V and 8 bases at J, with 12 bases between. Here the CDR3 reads CAAFPGGYTF. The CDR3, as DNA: TGTGCCGCATTCCCGGGGGGCTACACCTTC.

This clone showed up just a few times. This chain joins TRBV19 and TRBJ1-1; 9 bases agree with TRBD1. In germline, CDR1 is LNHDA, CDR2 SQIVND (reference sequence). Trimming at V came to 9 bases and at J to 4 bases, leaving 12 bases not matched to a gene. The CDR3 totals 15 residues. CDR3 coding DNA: TGTGCCAGCAAGGACAGGGGCCCCTTGACCACTGAAGCTTTCTTT. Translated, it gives CASKDRGPLTTEAFF.

Here the CDR3 DNA reads TGTGCCAGCATGGGGCGGAGGCAGGGGAAGGCCGGGGAGCTGTTTTTT. Its translation is CASMGRRQGKAGELFF. The chain is built from TRBV7-2 and TRBJ2-2; possible D gene TRBD1, 6 bases. The CDR3 covers 16 residues. Germline-derived CDR1 and CDR2 are SGHTA and FQGNSA. Trimming left V 7 bases short and J 6 bases short, with 21 bases between.

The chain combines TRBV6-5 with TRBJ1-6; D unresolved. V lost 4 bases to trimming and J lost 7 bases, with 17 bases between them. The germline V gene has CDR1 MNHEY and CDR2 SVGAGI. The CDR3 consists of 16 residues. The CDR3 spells CASSSSSLPRNSPLHF. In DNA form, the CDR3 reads TGTGCCAGCAGTTCCTCCAGCCTACCCAGGAATTCACCCCTCCACTTT.

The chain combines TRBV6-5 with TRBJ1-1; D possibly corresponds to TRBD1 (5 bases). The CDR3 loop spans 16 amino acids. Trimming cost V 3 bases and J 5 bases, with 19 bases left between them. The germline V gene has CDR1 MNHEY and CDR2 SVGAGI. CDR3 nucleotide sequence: TGTGCCAGCAGTTATGCGGGGGAATCAGGCTTAACTGAAGCTTTCTTT. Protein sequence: CASSYAGESGLTEAFF.

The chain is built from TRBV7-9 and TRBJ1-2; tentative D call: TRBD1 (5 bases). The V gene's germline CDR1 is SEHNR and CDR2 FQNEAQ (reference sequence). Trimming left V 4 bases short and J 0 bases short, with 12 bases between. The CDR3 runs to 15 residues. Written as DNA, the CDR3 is TGTGCCAGCAGCTCAATCCAGGGTCCTAACTATGGCTACACCTTC. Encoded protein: CASSSIQGPNYGYTF.

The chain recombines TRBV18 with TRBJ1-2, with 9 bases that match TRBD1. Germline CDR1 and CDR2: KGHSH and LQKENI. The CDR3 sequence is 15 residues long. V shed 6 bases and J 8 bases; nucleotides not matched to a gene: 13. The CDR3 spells CASSQSRDRVEGYTF. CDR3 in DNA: TGTGCCAGCTCCCAAAGCCGGGACAGGGTGGAAGGCTACACCTTC.

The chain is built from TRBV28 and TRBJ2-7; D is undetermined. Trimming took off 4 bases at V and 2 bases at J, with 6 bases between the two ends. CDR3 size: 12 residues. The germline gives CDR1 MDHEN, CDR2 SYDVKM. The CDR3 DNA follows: TGTGCCAGCAGTTCCGGAACCTACGAGCAGTACGTC. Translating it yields CASSSGTYEQYV.

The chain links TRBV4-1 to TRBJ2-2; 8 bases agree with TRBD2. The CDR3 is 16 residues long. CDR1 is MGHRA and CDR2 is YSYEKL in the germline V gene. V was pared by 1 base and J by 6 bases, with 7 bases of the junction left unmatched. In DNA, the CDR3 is TGCGCCAGCAGCCAAGCTGCGGGGGGCCCTTCCGGGGAGCTGTTTTTT. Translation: CASSQAAGGPSGELFF.

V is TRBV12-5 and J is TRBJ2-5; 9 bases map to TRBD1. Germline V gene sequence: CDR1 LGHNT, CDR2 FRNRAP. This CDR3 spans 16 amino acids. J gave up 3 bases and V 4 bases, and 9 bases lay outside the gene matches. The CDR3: CASGSGTGTGKETQYF. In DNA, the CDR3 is TGTGCTAGTGGTTCCGGGACCGGGACAGGGAAAGAGACCCAGTACTTC.

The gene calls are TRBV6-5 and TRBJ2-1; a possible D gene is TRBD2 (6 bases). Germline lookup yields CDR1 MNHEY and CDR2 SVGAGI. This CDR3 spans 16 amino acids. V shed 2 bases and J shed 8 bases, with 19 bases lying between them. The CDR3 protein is CASSYRPGLRLYEQFF. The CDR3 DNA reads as TGTGCCAGCAGTTACCGGCCGGGACTTCGTCTCTATGAGCAGTTCTTC.

CDR3 DNA sequence: TGTGCCAGCAGCGCCGGGACAGCCTACGAGCAGTACGTC. Protein sequence: CASSAGTAYEQYV. V is TRBV11-2 and J is TRBJ2-7; TRBD1 agrees at 7 bases. V trimming: 5 bases; J trimming: 2 bases; junction bases outside the gene matches: 3. The germline gives CDR1 SGHAT, CDR2 FQNNGV. There are 13 residues in the CDR3.

CDR3 sequence reads: CAWGLAGPYEQYF. The CDR3, as DNA: TGTGCCTGGGGTTTGGCGGGGCCCTACGAGCAGTACTTC. The chain couples TRBV30 to TRBJ2-7; D possibly corresponds to TRBD2 (6 bases). Germline CDR1 reads GTSNPN; CDR2 reads SVGIG (reference sequence). The V and J ends lost 5 bases and 2 bases respectively, with 13 bases between them. The CDR3 is 13 residues long.

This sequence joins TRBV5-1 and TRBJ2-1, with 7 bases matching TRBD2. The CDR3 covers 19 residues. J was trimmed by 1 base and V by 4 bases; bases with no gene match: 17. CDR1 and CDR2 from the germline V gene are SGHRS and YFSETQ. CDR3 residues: CASSKIPSGGSGSYNEQFF. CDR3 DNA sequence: TGCGCCAGCAGCAAGATACCATCGGGGGGTTCGGGGTCCTACAATGAGCAGTTCTTC.

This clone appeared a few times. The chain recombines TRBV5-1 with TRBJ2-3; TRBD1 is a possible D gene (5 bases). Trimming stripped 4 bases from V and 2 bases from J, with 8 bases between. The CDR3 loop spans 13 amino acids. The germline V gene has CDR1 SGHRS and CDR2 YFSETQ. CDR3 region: CASSLTATDTQYF. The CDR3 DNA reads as TGCGCCAGCAGCCTGACAGCCACAGATACGCAGTATTTT.